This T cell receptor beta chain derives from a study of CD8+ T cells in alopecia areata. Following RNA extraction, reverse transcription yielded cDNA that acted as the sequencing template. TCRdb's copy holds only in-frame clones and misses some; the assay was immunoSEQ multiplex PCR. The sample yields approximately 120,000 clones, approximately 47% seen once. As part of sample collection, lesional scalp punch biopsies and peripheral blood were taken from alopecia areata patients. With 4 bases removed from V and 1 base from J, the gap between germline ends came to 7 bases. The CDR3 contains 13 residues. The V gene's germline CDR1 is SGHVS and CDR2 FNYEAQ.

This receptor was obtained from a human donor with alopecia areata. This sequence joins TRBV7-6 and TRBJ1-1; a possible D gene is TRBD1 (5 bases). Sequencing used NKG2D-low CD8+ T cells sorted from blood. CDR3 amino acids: CASSSTENTEAFF. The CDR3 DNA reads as TGTGCCAGCAGCTCGACAGAGAACACTGAAGCTTTCTTT.